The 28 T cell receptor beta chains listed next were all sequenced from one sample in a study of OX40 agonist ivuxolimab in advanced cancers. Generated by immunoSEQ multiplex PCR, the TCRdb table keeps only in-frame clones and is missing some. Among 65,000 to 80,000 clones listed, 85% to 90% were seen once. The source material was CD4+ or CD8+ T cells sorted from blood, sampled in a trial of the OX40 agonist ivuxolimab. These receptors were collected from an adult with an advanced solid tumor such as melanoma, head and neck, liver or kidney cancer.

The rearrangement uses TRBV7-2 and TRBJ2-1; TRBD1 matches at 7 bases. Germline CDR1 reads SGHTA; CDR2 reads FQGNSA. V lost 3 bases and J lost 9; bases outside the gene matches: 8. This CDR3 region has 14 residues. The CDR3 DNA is TGTGCCAGCAGCTTCAGTAGGGGGCAGGTTGAGCAGTTCTTC. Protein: CASSFSRGQVEQFF.

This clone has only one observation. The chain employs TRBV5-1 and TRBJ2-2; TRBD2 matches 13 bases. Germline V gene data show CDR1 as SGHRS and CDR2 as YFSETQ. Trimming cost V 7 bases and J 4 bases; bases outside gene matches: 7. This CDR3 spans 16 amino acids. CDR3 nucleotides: TGCGCCAGCCGGACTAGCGGGAGTCCGGGCACCGGGGAGCTGTTTTTT. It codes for CASRTSGSPGTGELFF.

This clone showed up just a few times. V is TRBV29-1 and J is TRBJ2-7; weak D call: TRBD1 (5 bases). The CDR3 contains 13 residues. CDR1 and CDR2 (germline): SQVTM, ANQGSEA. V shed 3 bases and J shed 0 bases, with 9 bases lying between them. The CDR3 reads CSVEDTRSYEQYF. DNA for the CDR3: TGCAGCGTTGAGGACACGCGCTCCTACGAGCAGTACTTC.

CDR3 sequence: CASSYGTSGETQYF. CDR3 coding DNA: TGTGCCAGCAGCTACGGGACTAGCGGGGAGACCCAGTACTTC. This sequence joins TRBV11-1 and TRBJ2-5; the match to TRBD2 covers 12 bases. CDR1 and CDR2 (germline): SGHAT, FQDESV (reference sequence). With 4 bases clipped from V and 5 bases from J, the junction kept 2 bases outside the gene matches. The CDR3 extends over 14 amino acids.

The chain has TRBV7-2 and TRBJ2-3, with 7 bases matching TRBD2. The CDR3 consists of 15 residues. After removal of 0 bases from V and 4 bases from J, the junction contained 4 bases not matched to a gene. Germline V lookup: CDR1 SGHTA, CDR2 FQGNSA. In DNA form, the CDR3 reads TGTGCCAGCAGCTTAGCAGGGAGGGGCCCAGATACGCAGTATTTT. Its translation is CASSLAGRGPDTQYF.

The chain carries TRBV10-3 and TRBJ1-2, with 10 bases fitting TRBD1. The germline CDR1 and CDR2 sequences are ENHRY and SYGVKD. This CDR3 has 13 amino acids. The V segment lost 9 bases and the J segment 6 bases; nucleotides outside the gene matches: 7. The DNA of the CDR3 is TGTGCCATTTCCGGGACAGGGGAGGATGGCTACACCTTC. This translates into CAISGTGEDGYTF.

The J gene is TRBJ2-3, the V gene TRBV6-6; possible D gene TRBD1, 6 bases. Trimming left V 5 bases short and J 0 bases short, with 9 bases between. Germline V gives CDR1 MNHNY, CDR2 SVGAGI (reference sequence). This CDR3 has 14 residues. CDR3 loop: CASSGQKSTDTQYF. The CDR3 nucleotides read TGTGCCAGCAGTGGACAGAAGAGCACAGATACGCAGTATTTT.

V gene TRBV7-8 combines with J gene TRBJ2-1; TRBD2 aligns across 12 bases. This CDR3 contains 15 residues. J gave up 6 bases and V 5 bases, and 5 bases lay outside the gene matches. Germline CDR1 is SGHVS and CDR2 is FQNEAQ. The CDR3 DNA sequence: TGTGCCAGCAGCGGATCTAGCGGGAGGGCCAATGAGCAGTTCTTC. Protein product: CASSGSSGRANEQFF.

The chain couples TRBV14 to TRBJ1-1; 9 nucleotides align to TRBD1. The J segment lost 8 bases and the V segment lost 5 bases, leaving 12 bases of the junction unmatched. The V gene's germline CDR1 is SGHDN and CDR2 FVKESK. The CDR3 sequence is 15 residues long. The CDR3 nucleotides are TGTGCCAGCAGCACCTCCTTTGACAGGGGGACGGAAGCTTTCTTT. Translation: CASSTSFDRGTEAFF.

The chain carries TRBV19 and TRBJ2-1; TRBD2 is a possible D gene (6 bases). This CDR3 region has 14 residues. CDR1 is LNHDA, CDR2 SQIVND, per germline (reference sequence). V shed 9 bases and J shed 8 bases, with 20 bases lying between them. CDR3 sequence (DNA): TGTGCCAGCGACCAGCCGGGGGTAGGCGATGAGCAGTTCTTC. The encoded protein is CASDQPGVGDEQFF.

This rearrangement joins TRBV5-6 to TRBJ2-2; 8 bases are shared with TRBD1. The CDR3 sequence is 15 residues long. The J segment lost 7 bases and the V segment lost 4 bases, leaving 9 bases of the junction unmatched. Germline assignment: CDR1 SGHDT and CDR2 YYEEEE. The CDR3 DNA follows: TGTGCCAGCAGCCCAATTCTGACAGGGGACGGGGAGCTGTTTTTT. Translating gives CASSPILTGDGELFF.

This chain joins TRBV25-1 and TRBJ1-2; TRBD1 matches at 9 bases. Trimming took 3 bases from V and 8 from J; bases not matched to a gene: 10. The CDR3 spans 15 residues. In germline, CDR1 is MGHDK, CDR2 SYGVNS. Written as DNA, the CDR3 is TGTGCCAGCAGTGACCCTGGACAGGGGAGGGACGGCTACACCTTC. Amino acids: CASSDPGQGRDGYTF.

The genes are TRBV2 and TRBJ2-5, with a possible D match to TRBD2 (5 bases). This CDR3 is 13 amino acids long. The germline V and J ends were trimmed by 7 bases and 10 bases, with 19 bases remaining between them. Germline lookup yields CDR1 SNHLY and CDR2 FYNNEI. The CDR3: CASIRTPPEGQYF. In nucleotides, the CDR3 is TGTGCCAGCATAAGGACGCCCCCCGAGGGCCAGTACTTC.

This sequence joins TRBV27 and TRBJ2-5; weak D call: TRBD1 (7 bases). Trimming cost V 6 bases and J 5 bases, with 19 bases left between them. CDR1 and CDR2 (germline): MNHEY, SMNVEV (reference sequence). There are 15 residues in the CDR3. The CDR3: CASRLRQGGTETQYF. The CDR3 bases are TGTGCCAGCAGACTTCGACAGGGAGGAACGGAGACCCAGTACTTC.

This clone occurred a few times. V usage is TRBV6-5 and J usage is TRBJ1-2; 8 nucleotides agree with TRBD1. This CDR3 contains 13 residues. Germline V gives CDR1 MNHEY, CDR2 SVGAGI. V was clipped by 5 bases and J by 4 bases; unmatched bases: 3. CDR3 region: CASSTTGGYGYTF. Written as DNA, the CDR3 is TGTGCCAGCAGTACCACAGGGGGCTATGGCTACACCTTC.

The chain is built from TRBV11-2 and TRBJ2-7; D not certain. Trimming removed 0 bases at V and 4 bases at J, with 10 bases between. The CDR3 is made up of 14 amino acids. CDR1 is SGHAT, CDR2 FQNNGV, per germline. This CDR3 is CASSLDGWGYEQYF. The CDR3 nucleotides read TGTGCCAGCAGCTTAGACGGATGGGGATACGAGCAGTACTTC.

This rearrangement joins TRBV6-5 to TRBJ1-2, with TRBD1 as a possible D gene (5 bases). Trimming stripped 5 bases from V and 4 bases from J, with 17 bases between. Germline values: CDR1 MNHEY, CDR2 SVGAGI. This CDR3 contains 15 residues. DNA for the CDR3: TGTGCCAGCAGTGGCGCCGGGACGGGTTCCTATGGCTACACCTTC. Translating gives CASSGAGTGSYGYTF.

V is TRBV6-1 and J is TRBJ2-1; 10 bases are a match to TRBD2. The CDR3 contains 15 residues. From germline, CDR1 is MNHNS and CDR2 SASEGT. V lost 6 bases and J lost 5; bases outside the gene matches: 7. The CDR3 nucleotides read TGTGCCAGCAGATCCAGAGCGGGGGGGCACAATGAGCAGTTCTTC. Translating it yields CASRSRAGGHNEQFF.

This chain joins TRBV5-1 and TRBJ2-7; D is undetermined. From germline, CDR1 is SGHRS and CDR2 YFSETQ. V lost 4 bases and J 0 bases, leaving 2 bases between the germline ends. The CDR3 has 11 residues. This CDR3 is CASSNSYEQYF. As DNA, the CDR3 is TGCGCCAGCAGCAACTCCTACGAGCAGTACTTC.

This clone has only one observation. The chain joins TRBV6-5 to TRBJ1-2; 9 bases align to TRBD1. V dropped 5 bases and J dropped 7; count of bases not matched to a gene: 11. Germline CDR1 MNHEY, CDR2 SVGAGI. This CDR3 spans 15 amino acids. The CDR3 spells CASSLTGGAGAGYTF. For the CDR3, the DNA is TGTGCCAGCAGTCTAACAGGGGGCGCAGGAGCTGGCTACACCTTC.

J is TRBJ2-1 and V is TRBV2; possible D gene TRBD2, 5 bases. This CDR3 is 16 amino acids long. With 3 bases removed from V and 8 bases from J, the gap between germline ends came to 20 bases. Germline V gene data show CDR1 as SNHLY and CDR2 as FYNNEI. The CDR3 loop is CASSELGLGGGDEQFF. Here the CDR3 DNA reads TGTGCCAGCAGTGAGTTAGGGCTAGGAGGTGGGGATGAGCAGTTCTTC.

The CDR3 DNA follows: TGCGCCAGCAGCCAGCTTATAGCGGGGGGGGTCCAAGAGACCCAGTACTTC. Translated: CASSQLIAGGVQETQYF. The V gene is TRBV4-1, the J gene TRBJ2-5, with 11 bases matching TRBD2. CDR1 is MGHRA and CDR2 is YSYEKL in the germline V gene. V dropped 3 bases and J dropped 1; count of bases not matched to a gene: 7. This CDR3 is built from 17 residues.

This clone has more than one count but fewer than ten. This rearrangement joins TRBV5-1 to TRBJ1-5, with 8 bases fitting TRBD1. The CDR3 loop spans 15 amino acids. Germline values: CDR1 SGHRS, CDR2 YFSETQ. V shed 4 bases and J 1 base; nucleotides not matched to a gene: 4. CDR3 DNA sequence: TGCGCCAGCAGCCGTACAGGGGGGAGCAATCAGCCCCAGCATTTT. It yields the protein CASSRTGGSNQPQHF.

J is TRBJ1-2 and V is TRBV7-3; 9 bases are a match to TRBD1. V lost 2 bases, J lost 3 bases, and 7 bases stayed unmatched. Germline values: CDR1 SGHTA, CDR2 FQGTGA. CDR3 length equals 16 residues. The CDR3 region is CASSLGPGQGDYGYTF. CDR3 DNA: TGTGCCAGCAGCTTAGGCCCGGGACAGGGAGACTATGGCTACACCTTC.

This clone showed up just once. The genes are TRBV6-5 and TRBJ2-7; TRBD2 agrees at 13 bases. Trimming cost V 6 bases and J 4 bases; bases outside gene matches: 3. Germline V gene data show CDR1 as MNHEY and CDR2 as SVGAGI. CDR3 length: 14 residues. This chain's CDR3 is CASRKGLAGYEQYF. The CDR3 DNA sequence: TGTGCCAGCAGGAAGGGACTAGCGGGATACGAGCAGTACTTC.

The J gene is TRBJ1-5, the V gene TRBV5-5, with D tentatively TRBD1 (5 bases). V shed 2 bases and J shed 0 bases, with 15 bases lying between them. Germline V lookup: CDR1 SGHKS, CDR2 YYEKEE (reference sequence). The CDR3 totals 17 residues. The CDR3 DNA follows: TGTGCCAGCAGCTTACAGGCTGTCTCATATAGCAATCAGCCCCAGCATTTT. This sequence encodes CASSLQAVSYSNQPQHF.

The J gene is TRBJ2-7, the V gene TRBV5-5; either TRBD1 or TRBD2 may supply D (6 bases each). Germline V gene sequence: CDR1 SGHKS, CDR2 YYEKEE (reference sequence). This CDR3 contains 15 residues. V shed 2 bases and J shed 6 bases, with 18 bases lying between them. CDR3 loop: CASSFLGGAKGEQYF. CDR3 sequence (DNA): TGTGCCAGCAGCTTCCTGGGGGGCGCAAAGGGCGAGCAGTACTTC.

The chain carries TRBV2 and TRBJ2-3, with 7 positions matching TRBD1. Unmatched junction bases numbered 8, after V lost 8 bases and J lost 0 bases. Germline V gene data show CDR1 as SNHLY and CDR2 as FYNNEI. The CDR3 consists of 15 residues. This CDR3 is CASRGQVASTDTQYF. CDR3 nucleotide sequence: TGTGCCAGCCGCGGACAGGTCGCGAGCACAGATACGCAGTATTTT.